The 3 T cell receptor beta chains below all came from one sample that was sequenced in a study of molecular identifiers for immune sequencing clone quantification. TCRdb analysed the PCR reads with MiXCR anew, one entry per CDR3 protein. This table has approximately 54,000 distinct CDR3 sequences, 20% to 25% appearing once. The sample taken for sequencing was naive CD8+ T cells from blood, with Jurkat cell RNA spiked in. Subset indicated: FACS-sorted CD8+CD4-CCR7+CD45RA+ naive T cells. These TCRs come from a human donor in good health. Some libraries in this study had Jurkat cell RNA spiked in.

This clonotype was picked up many times. Here the CDR3 DNA reads TGCGCCAGCAGCCAACCCCCCACTGAAGCTTTCTTT. Its protein product is CASSQPPTEAFF. The V call is TRBV4-1, the J call TRBJ1-1; D unclear. CDR1 is MGHRA, CDR2 YSYEKL, per germline. Trimming shortened V by 2 bases and J by 4 bases, and 5 bases separated the two germline ends. This CDR3 is 12 amino acids long.

This clonotype was counted at least ten times. The chain has TRBV29-1 and TRBJ2-3; 7 nucleotides line up with TRBD2. This CDR3 is 14 amino acids long. The germline CDR1 and CDR2 sequences are SQVTM and ANQGSEA. With 6 bases clipped from V and 6 bases from J, the junction kept 12 bases outside the gene matches. The CDR3: CSVAPSGLGDTQYF. The DNA of the CDR3 is TGCAGCGTAGCCCCTAGCGGCCTTGGGGATACGCAGTATTTT.

This clonotype was seen a single time. Germline is not matched at one junction end, which may reflect a read error. The chain is built from TRBV5-6 and TRBJ2-3; TRBD2 matches 9 bases. Germline V CDR1 and CDR2: SGHDT, YYEEEE. The CDR3 loop spans 14 amino acids. As DNA, the CDR3 is TGTGCCAGCAGCCTTAGCGGGAGCACAGGTACGCAGTATTTT. Amino acids: CASSLSGSTGTQYF.